A single sample gave rise to the 2 T cell receptor beta chains below, sequenced in a study of T cells in women clearing cervical HPV infection. TCRdb's table, derived via immunoSEQ multiplex PCR, lists solely in-frame clones and lacks some. This table lists 30,000 to 35,000 clones. The sequenced material came from blood buffy coat. These receptors came from a woman aged 18 to 75 with a cervical HPV16 infection that either progressed to CIN3+ or cleared (not recorded which).

Comment on this clone: The read ends 3 residues early relative to the CDR3; the germline J gene fills the gap. The chain has TRBV6-2 or TRBV6-3 and TRBJ2-1, with 11 bases identical to TRBD1. The CDR3 consists of 16 residues. In germline, CDR1 is MNHEY, CDR2 SVGEGT. V was pared by 5 bases and J by 7 bases, with 10 bases of the junction left unmatched. The sequenced part of the CDR3 DNA is TGTGCCAGCAGTGGACAGGGGGCCCAAGTAGGAAATGAG. It encodes CASSGQGAQVGNE. The whole CDR3 region reads CASSGQGAQVGNEQFF.

Regarding this clone: The read stops 3 residues short of the end of the CDR3; the missing end is completed from the germline J gene. This rearrangement joins TRBV12-3 or TRBV12-4 to TRBJ2-7, with TRBD2 matching over 15 bases. V lost 5 bases and J lost 3; bases outside the gene matches: 5. There are 16 residues in the CDR3. The CDR3 is CASSLGTSGGIYEQYF. The CDR3 bases that were read are TGTGCCAGCAGTCTCGGGACTAGCGGGGGGATCTACGAG.